This T cell receptor beta chain was recorded in a study of T cell clones after liver transplantation. As for the study in general: A pre-transplant mixed lymphocyte reaction with TCRbeta sequencing defined graft-donor-reactive clones followed in post-transplant blood. Draws occurred before transplant, before withdrawal, and after complete or failed withdrawal.

This clone was detected a few times. Germline is not matched at one junction end, which may reflect a read error. Germline CDR1 reads MRHNA; CDR2 reads SNTAGT. CDR3 length: 16 amino acids. The data were produced by immunoSEQ multiplex PCR, yet TCRdb's version contains in-frame clones alone and is incomplete. In the table there are thousands of clones, 60% to 75% of which are singletons. This sequence originates from a human donor who received a liver transplant. The chain uses TRBV6-4 and TRBJ2-2; 7 bases align to TRBD2. The sequences come from CD8+ T cells from blood, collected before liver transplant. The CDR3 DNA reads TGTGCCAGCAGTTACTCACGCGGGAGCGTCGACGGGGAGCTGTTTTTT. Translated, it gives CASSYSRGSVDGELFF.